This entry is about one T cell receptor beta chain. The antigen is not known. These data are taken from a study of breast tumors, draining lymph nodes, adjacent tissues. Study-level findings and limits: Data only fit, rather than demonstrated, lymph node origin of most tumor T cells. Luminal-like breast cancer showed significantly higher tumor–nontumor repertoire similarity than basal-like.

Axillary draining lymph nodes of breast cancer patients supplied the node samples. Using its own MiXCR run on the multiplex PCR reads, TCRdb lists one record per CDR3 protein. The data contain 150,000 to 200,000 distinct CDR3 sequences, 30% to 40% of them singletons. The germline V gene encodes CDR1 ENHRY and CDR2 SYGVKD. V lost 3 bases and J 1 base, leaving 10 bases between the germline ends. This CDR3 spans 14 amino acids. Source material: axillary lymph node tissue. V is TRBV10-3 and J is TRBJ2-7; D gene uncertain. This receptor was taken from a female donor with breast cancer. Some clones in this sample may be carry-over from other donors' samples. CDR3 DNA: TGTGCCATCAGTGATGGTCAGGAATCCTACGAGCAGTACTTC. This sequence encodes CAISDGQESYEQYF.